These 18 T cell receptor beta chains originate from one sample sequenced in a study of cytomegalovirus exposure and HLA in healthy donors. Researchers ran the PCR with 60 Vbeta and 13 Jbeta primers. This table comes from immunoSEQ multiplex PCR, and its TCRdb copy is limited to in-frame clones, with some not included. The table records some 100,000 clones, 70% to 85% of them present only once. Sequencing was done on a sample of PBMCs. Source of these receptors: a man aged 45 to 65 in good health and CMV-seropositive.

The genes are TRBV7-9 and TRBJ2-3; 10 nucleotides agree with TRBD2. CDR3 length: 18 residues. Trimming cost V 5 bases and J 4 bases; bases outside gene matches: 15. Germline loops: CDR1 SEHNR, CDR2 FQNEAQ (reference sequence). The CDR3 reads CASSPPSRLAGNSDTQYF. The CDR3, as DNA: TGTGCCAGCAGCCCCCCCTCCCGACTAGCGGGCAACTCAGATACGCAGTATTTT.

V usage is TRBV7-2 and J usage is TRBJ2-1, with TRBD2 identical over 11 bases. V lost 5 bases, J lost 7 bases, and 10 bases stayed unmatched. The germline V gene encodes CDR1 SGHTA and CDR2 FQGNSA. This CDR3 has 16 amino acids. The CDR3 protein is CASSPVLASGRNEQFF. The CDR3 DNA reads TGTGCCAGCAGCCCTGTGTTGGCTAGCGGGAGGAATGAGCAGTTCTTC.

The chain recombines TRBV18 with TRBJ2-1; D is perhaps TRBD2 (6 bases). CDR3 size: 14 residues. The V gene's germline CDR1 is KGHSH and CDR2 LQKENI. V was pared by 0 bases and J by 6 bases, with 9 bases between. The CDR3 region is CASSPPAGRNEQFF. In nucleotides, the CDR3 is TGTGCCAGCTCACCACCGGCGGGGCGCAATGAGCAGTTCTTC.

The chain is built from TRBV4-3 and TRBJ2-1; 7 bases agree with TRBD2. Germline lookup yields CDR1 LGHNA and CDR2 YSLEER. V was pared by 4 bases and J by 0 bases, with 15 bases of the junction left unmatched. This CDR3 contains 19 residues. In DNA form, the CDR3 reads TGCGCCAGCAGCCCGGGGGGTGGGGCGGGAGTGTCCTCCTACAATGAGCAGTTCTTC. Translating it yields CASSPGGGAGVSSYNEQFF.

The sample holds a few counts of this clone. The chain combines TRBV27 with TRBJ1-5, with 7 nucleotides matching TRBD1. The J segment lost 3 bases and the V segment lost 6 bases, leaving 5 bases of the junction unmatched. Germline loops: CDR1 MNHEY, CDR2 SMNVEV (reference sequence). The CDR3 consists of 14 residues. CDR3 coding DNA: TGTGCCAGCAGCCCGGGACAGTCCAATCAGCCCCAGCATTTT. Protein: CASSPGQSNQPQHF.

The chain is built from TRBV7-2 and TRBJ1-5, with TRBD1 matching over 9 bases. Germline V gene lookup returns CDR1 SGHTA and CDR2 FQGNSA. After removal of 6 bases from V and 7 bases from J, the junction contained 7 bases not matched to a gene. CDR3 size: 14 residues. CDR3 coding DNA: TGTGCCAGCAGAGGGACAGGGATGGGCCAGCCCCAGCATTTT. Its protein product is CASRGTGMGQPQHF.

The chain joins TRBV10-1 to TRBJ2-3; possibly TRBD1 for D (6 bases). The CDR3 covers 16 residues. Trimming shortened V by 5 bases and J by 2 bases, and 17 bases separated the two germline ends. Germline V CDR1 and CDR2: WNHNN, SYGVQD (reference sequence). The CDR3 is CASSSGTLALTDTQYF. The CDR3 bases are TGCGCCAGCAGTTCGGGGACACTCGCGCTCACAGATACGCAGTATTTT.

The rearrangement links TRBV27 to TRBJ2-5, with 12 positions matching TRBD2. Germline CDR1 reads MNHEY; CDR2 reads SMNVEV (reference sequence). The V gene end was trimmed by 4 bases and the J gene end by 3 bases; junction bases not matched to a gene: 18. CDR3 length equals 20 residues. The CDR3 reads CASSSQSSGLAGRSKETQYF. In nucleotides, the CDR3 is TGTGCCAGCAGTTCGCAATCGTCGGGACTAGCGGGCAGATCGAAAGAGACCCAGTACTTC.

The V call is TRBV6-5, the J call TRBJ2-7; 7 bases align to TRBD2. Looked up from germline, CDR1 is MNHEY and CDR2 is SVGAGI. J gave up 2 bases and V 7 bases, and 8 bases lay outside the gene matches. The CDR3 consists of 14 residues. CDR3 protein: CASTQHGRPYEQYF. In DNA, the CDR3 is TGTGCCAGCACTCAGCACGGGAGGCCCTACGAGCAGTACTTC.

CDR3 DNA: TGTGCCAGTAGTCAACAGACCGGTCCCTATGGCTACACCTTC. This gives the protein CASSQQTGPYGYTF. This chain connects TRBV19 to TRBJ1-2; D uncertain. CDR3 size: 14 residues. With 5 bases removed from V and 4 bases from J, the gap between germline ends came to 14 bases. Germline V lookup: CDR1 LNHDA, CDR2 SQIVND (reference sequence).

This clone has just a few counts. The CDR3 reads CASNPLWRGYEQYF. The CDR3 nucleotides read TGTGCCAGCAACCCCCTTTGGAGGGGCTACGAGCAGTACTTC. The chain has TRBV21-1 and TRBJ2-7; the table calls TRBD2, which could not be checked here. TRBV21-1 is assigned pseudogene status. The CDR3 runs 14 residues.

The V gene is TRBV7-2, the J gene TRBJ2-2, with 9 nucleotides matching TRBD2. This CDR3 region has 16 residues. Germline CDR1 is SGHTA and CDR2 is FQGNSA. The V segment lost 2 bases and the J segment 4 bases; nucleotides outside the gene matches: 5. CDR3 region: CASSLIAGEVTGELFF. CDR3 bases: TGTGCCAGCAGCTTAATAGCGGGAGAGGTCACCGGGGAGCTGTTTTTT.

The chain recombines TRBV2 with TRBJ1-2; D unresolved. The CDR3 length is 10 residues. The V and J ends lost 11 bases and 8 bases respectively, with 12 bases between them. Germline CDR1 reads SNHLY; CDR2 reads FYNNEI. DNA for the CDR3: TGTGCCGTCTTATCTATCGGCTACACCTTC. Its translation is CAVLSIGYTF.

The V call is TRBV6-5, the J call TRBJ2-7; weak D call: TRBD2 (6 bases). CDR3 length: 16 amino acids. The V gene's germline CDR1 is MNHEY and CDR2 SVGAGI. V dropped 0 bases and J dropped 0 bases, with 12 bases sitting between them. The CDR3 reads CASSYSRAGSSYEQYF. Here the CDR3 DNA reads TGTGCCAGCAGTTACTCCCGGGCGGGGAGCTCCTACGAGCAGTACTTC.

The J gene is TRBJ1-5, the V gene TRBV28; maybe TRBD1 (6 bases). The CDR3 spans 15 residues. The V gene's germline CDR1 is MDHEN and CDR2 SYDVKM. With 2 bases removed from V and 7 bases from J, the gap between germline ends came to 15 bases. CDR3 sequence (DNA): TGTGCCAGCAGTTTAAGGACCACAGGGTTCCAGCCCCAGCATTTT. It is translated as CASSLRTTGFQPQHF.

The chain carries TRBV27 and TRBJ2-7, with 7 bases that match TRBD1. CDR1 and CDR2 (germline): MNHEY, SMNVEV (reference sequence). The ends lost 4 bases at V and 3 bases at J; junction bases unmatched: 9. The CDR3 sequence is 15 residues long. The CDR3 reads CASSSREQGSYEQYF. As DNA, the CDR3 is TGTGCCAGCAGTTCGCGCGAACAGGGGAGCTACGAGCAGTACTTC.

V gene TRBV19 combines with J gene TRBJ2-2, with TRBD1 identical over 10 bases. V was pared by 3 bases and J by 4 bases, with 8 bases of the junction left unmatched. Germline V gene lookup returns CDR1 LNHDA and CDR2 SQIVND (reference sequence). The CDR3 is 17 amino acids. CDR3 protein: CASSIPRQGARTGELFF. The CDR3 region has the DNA TGTGCCAGTAGTATCCCCAGACAGGGGGCGCGCACCGGGGAGCTGTTTTTT.

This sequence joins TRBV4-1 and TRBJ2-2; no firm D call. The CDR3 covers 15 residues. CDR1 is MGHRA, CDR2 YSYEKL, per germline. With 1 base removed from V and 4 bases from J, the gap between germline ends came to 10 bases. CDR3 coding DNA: TGCGCCAGCAGCCAAGCGTTATCCTTCACCGGGGAGCTGTTTTTT. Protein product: CASSQALSFTGELFF.